One and the same sample provided the 7 T cell receptor beta chains below, sequenced in a study of blood T cells in healthy people across ages. A second about 7 to 11 cycle PCR used barcoded and J-beta primers. TCRdb re-called the 5' RACE reads with MiXCR, one entry per CDR3 protein. Of some 1.4 million distinct CDR3 sequences listed, roughly 40% are singletons. Sequenced: blood. Receptors were obtained from a woman younger than 35 in good health.

The chain carries TRBV20-1 and TRBJ2-6; 13 bases fit TRBD2. This CDR3 contains 17 residues. The V gene's germline CDR1 is DFQATT and CDR2 SNEGSKA (reference sequence). V was clipped by 6 bases and J by 4 bases; unmatched bases: 9. CDR3: CSAPGLAGISGANVLTF. As DNA, the CDR3 is TGCAGTGCACCGGGACTAGCGGGGATTTCCGGGGCCAACGTCCTGACTTTC.

As concerns this clonotype: This may arise from a read error, as a much more abundant clone is one base away. The genes are TRBV9 and TRBJ2-1, with 11 bases lining up with TRBD2. The last part of the DNA fits TRBJ2-7 better; the J call may be wrong. Germline loops: CDR1 SGDLS, CDR2 YYNGEE. The CDR3 sequence is 15 residues long. CDR3 DNA sequence: TGTGCCAGCAGCGTGGGGACTAGCGGAAACAATGAGCAGTACTTC. Protein product: CASSVGTSGNNEQYF.

This clonotype showed up just a few times. This chain joins TRBV5-1 and TRBJ2-7; D unclear. This CDR3 spans 15 amino acids. V was cut by 4 bases and J by 0 bases, with 14 bases left in between. The germline gives CDR1 SGHRS, CDR2 YFSETQ. CDR3 amino acids: CASSLRARSSYEQYF. The CDR3 coding sequence is TGCGCCAGCAGCCTCCGGGCCCGAAGCTCCTACGAGCAGTACTTC.

The genes are TRBV12-3 or TRBV12-4 and TRBJ2-7, with D tentatively TRBD2 (5 bases). The length of the CDR3 is 12 residues. Trimming took 5 bases from V and 6 from J, leaving 11 bases between them. The chain's CDR3 is CASSRGASEQYF. The DNA of the CDR3 is TGTGCCAGCAGTCGGGGAGCCAGCGAGCAGTACTTC.

As for this clonotype: A single base separates this from a much larger clone, so it may be a read error. The CDR3 loop reads CASSQRGGESDEQYF. CDR3 nucleotides: TGTGCCAGCAGCCAGAGGGGAGGGGAGTCCGACGAGCAGTACTTC. V and J are TRBV4-2 and TRBJ2-7; 7 bases match TRBD2. The V gene end was trimmed by 3 bases and the J gene end by 5 bases; junction bases not matched to a gene: 10. The CDR3 has 15 amino acids. Per germline, CDR1 LGHNA and CDR2 YNFKEQ.

This clonotype was counted a few times. The chain carries TRBV29-1 and TRBJ2-2; 10 positions agree with TRBD2. The CDR3 is made up of 16 amino acids. Per the germline V gene, CDR1 is SQVTM and CDR2 is ANQGSEA. Trimming at V came to 7 bases and at J to 7 bases, leaving 15 bases not matched to a gene. In DNA, the CDR3 is TGCAGCGCCCGAACCAGCGGGAGGGCCCTGGGCGGGGAGCTGTTTTTT. Translated, it gives CSARTSGRALGGELFF.

CDR3 nucleotides: TGTGCCACCATGCAGGATAGCAATCAGCCCCAGCATTTT. Translating it yields CATMQDSNQPQHF. V gene TRBV15 combines with J gene TRBJ1-5, with unresolved D. CDR1 is LNHNV and CDR2 is YYDKDF in the germline V gene (reference sequence). Deletions cut 7 bases from V and 0 bases from J, with 7 bases between. This CDR3 is 13 amino acids long.